This T cell receptor beta chain derives from a study of a mutant IDH1 vaccine in newly diagnosed glioma. Study as a whole: Antecedent treatment encompassed radiotherapy, temozolomide, or their combination; the majority received both. General study results and limits: Shifts in the top peripheral T cell clonotypes seemed unrelated to pseudoprogression.

Points on this clone: The antigen is not known.

Generated by immunoSEQ multiplex PCR, the TCRdb table keeps only in-frame clones and is missing some. This sample has over 50,000 clones, with 70% to 90% found just once. The time point was: week 5, during vaccination. Every vaccine dose comprised 300 ug of mutant IDH1 20-mer peptide plus topical imiquimod. Trimming removed 4 bases from V and 5 bases from J, with 18 bases in between. Germline CDR1 and CDR2: SGHNT and YYREEE (reference sequence). There are 15 residues in the CDR3. This TCR came from a woman in her thirties or forties with glioma. This chain connects TRBV5-4 to TRBJ1-1, with D possibly being TRBD1 (5 bases). The sample here was PBMCs, taken from a glioma patient whose treatment included an IDH1 peptide vaccine. CDR3 in amino acids: CASSPAGTHLTEAFF. CDR3 bases: TGTGCCAGCAGCCCCGCAGGGACGCATCTTACTGAAGCTTTCTTT. The complete variable domain, with remaining parts taken from reference TRBV5-4 and TRBJ1-1, reads ETGVTQSPTHLIKTRGQQVTLRCSSQSGHNTVSWYQQALGQGPQFIFQYYREEENGRGNFPPRFSGLQFPNYSSELNVNALELDDSALYLCASSPAGTHLTEAFFGQGTRLTVV.